These 18 T cell receptor beta chains share one sample of origin, sequenced in a study of shared clonotypes between healthy human individuals. Repertoires were generated with immunoSEQ multiplex PCR, while TCRdb's copy carries only in-frame clones and drops some. Here the sample spans about 530,000 clones, less than 96% being singletons. Sequences were obtained from naive CD4+ T cells sorted from blood. Subset of the sample: CD45RA+ positively selected. The origin of the receptors is a woman in her 30s in good health.

The chain is built from TRBV4-1 and TRBJ1-5, with a weak D call TRBD1 (5 bases). The CDR3 extends over 17 amino acids. V gave up 2 bases and J gave up 0 bases, with 14 bases separating them. Germline V gene data show CDR1 as MGHRA and CDR2 as YSYEKL. This CDR3 reads CASSQSSTVNSNQPQHF. Written as DNA, the CDR3 is TGCGCCAGCAGCCAAAGTTCGACAGTTAATAGCAATCAGCCCCAGCATTTT.

A word on this clone: Distinct nucleotide sequences in the sample also encode this CDR3. V gene TRBV28 combines with J gene TRBJ1-1, with D tentatively TRBD1 (5 bases). In germline, CDR1 is MDHEN, CDR2 SYDVKM. This CDR3 comprises 13 residues. V was shortened by 6 bases and J by 4 bases, with 12 bases between the two germline ends. CDR3 sequence reads: CASSLRGGTEAFF. CDR3 bases: TGTGCCAGCAGCCTTCGGGGCGGCACTGAAGCTTTCTTT.

The chain uses TRBV5-1 and TRBJ2-4; 14 bases are a match to TRBD2. The junction had 12 bases not matched to a gene; V was cut back by 3 bases and J by 1 base. This CDR3 is 20 amino acids long. Germline V gene sequence: CDR1 SGHRS, CDR2 YFSETQ. This CDR3 reads CASSSVPGLAGDLAKNIQYF. The CDR3 DNA is TGCGCCAGCAGCTCGGTTCCGGGACTAGCGGGAGATTTGGCCAAAAACATTCAGTACTTC.

The chain has TRBV14 and TRBJ2-5; TRBD2 matches at 12 bases. The CDR3 runs 15 residues. Germline CDR1 SGHDN, CDR2 FVKESK. Germline trimming cut 6 bases from V and 5 bases from J; bases unmatched to any gene: 7. CDR3 loop: CASRSLAGGDETQYF. The CDR3 DNA is TGTGCCAGCAGATCACTAGCGGGAGGCGATGAGACCCAGTACTTC.

J is TRBJ1-6 and V is TRBV10-3, with 7 bases that match TRBD1. The germline gives CDR1 ENHRY, CDR2 SYGVKD. This CDR3 contains 15 residues. Trimming took 2 bases from V and 10 from J; bases not matched to a gene: 8. The CDR3 reads CAISETDRARSPLHF. The CDR3 DNA reads as TGTGCCATCAGTGAGACAGACAGGGCTAGGTCACCCCTCCACTTT.

The chain has TRBV2 and TRBJ1-1; D unresolved. The germline gives CDR1 SNHLY, CDR2 FYNNEI. The CDR3 consists of 14 residues. Trimming left V 2 bases short and J 0 bases short, with 7 bases between. The chain's CDR3 is CASSENSMNTEAFF. The CDR3 DNA reads as TGTGCCAGCAGTGAAAACTCTATGAACACTGAAGCTTTCTTT.

The chain employs TRBV20-1 and TRBJ2-7, with a possible D match to TRBD1 (5 bases). The CDR3 is 11 amino acids. Germline V CDR1 and CDR2: DFQATT, SNEGSKA (reference sequence). CDR3 nucleotide sequence: TGCAGCTCCCAAGGGGTAGGCGAGCAGTACTTC. Its protein product is CSSQGVGEQYF.

The V gene is TRBV28, the J gene TRBJ1-1, with D unclear. This CDR3 contains 12 residues. CDR1 and CDR2 (germline): MDHEN, SYDVKM. V was shortened by 6 bases and J by 8 bases, with 13 bases between the two germline ends. CDR3 sequence reads: CASSPPGKEAFF. CDR3 sequence (DNA): TGTGCCAGCAGCCCCCCGGGAAAGGAAGCTTTCTTT.

The rearrangement uses TRBV5-1 and TRBJ2-5; the match to TRBD2 covers 7 bases. The CDR3 covers 17 residues. Germline CDR1 reads SGHRS; CDR2 reads YFSETQ. V trimming: 0 bases; J trimming: 4 bases; junction bases outside the gene matches: 12. CDR3 loop: CASSLALAEAGLETQYF. The DNA of the CDR3 is TGCGCCAGCAGCTTGGCTCTAGCGGAGGCGGGTTTAGAGACCCAGTACTTC.

This clone showed up just a few times. The chain uses TRBV28 and TRBJ1-5, with D possibly TRBD1 on 6 matching bases. The length of the CDR3 is 13 residues. With 6 bases removed from V and 8 bases from J, the gap between germline ends came to 14 bases. Germline V gives CDR1 MDHEN, CDR2 SYDVKM. The CDR3, as DNA: TGTGCCAGCAGCTCACAGGGAAGGGAGCCCCAGCATTTT. Amino acids: CASSSQGREPQHF.

The chain links TRBV2 to TRBJ2-5; possibly TRBD2 for D (5 bases). CDR1 is SNHLY and CDR2 is FYNNEI in the germline V gene. V was clipped by 10 bases and J by 1 base, with 19 bases between them. CDR3 size: 15 residues. The CDR3 region is CATSLGRHSQETQYF. CDR3 DNA: TGTGCCACTTCCCTGGGGAGACACTCCCAAGAGACCCAGTACTTC.

The chain is built from TRBV20-1 and TRBJ2-7; no firm D call. The V gene lost 3 bases and the J gene lost 5 bases, with 8 bases spanning the gap. This CDR3 comprises 11 residues. Germline V CDR1 and CDR2: DFQATT, SNEGSKA (reference sequence). The CDR3 bases are TGCAGTGCTAGGGGGTTCAACGAGCAGTACTTC. Its protein product is CSARGFNEQYF.

This clone was detected only once. This chain uses TRBV27 with TRBJ2-1, with 10 bases lining up with TRBD2. The germline V gene encodes CDR1 MNHEY and CDR2 SMNVEV (reference sequence). There are 17 residues in the CDR3. Trimming removed 2 bases from V and 1 base from J; junction bases left unmatched: 5. CDR3 DNA: TGTGCCAGCAGTTTAAGGCTAGCGGGAGTATCCTACAATGAGCAGTTCTTC. It translates to CASSLRLAGVSYNEQFF.

V gene TRBV20-1 combines with J gene TRBJ2-5; maybe TRBD2 (5 bases). Near its end, the DNA agrees better with TRBJ2-7, so the J call may be wrong. Germline CDR1 DFQATT, CDR2 SNEGSKA (reference sequence). The length of the CDR3 is 10 residues. The CDR3 spells CSAAGYEQYF. The CDR3, as DNA: TGCAGTGCTGCGGGCTACGAGCAGTACTTC.

The V and J genes are TRBV19 and TRBJ2-2; D remains unclear. CDR1 is LNHDA, CDR2 SQIVND, per germline (reference sequence). This CDR3 contains 15 residues. V lost 6 bases, J lost 3 bases, and 14 bases lay in between. CDR3 sequence reads: CASRGQDKYTGELFF. Written as DNA, the CDR3 is TGTGCCAGTAGAGGCCAAGATAAATACACCGGGGAGCTGTTTTTT.

V usage is TRBV25-1 and J usage is TRBJ2-4; the D call may be TRBD1 or TRBD2 (5 bases each). Trimming cost V 1 base and J 3 bases, with 10 bases left between them. The CDR3 runs to 15 residues. CDR1 is MGHDK and CDR2 is SYGVNS in the germline V gene. The CDR3 spells CASSELRGGKNIQYF. For the CDR3, the DNA is TGTGCCAGCAGTGAATTGAGGGGCGGCAAAAACATTCAGTACTTC.

The chain is built from TRBV7-9 and TRBJ2-1; 9 nucleotides line up with TRBD2. Germline CDR1 reads SEHNR; CDR2 reads FQNEAQ (reference sequence). V lost 2 bases, J lost 9 bases, and 8 bases stayed unmatched. The CDR3 totals 15 residues. The CDR3 here is CASSLNLVAGVEQFF. In nucleotides, the CDR3 is TGTGCCAGCAGCTTAAATCTCGTAGCGGGAGTTGAGCAGTTCTTC.

The chain links TRBV6-5 to TRBJ2-7; no definite D call. In germline, CDR1 is MNHEY, CDR2 SVGAGI. Deletions cut 0 bases from V and 2 bases from J, with 8 bases between. The CDR3 is 14 amino acids. The CDR3 spells CASSYSAAAYEQYF. For the CDR3, the DNA is TGTGCCAGCAGTTACTCGGCGGCCGCCTACGAGCAGTACTTC.